This T cell receptor (beta chain) derives from a study of blood T cell repertoires in COVID-19. Study-level information: The United States, Italy and Spain supplied acute and convalescent COVID-19 samples.

Per the study methods: Scientists estimated how many nucleated cells there were by amplifying reference gene primers. Assay used: immunoSEQ multiplex PCR; TCRdb lists only in-frame clones, some missing. That table furnishes V, J and clone size, whereas the DNA furnished D and trimming. This sample carries around 480,000 clones, roughly 87% of them seen once, and the ten largest clones take 0.7%. Germline V gives CDR1 LNHNV, CDR2 YYDKDF (reference sequence). The CDR3 covers 15 residues. Trimming took 3 bases from V and 4 from J; bases not matched to a gene: 9. This clone showed up just a few times. The study assigned cohorts using participant-reported clinical history. Symptom resolution, clearance, or two negative PCRs marked the recovered donors of Cohort 3.

The chain employs TRBV15 and TRBJ2-7; 7 bases are shared with TRBD1. The source is a young woman who had recovered from COVID-19. Material for sequencing was PBMCs or T cells enriched from blood (not recorded which). CDR3 protein: CATSSRDRIPYEQYF. CDR3 DNA sequence: TGTGCCACCAGCAGCCGGGACAGAATTCCTTACGAGCAGTACTTC.